The clone carrying this TCR beta chain turned up a few times. This sample was taken from a study of identical twins. TCRdb re-derived calls from the 5' RACE reads in MiXCR, one entry per CDR3 protein. The sample shows hundreds of thousands of distinct CDR3 sequences, more than 6.5% of them seen only once. V was pared by 6 bases and J by 0 bases, with 12 bases between. The germline V gene has CDR1 DFQATT and CDR2 SNEGSKA (reference sequence). This CDR3 is built from 14 residues. These data were also filed under a second study, of yellow fever vaccine responses in identical twins. That work adds: Twins' vaccine T cell responses were reported to seem partly convergent and partly personalized.

The receptor was derived from a woman aged 18-35 years in good health. The chain combines TRBV20-1 with TRBJ2-1; D is possibly TRBD1 or TRBD2 (6 bases each). The sequenced sample consisted of memory (CD45RO+) T cells sorted from blood. This CDR3 reads CSARGTFSYNEQFF. CDR3 sequence (DNA): TGCAGTGCCCGGGGGACATTCTCCTACAATGAGCAGTTCTTC.